The clone carrying this T cell receptor (beta chain) was observed a handful of times. Its antigen is unknown. This CDR3 comprises 14 residues. Germline V CDR1 and CDR2: SGHRS, YFSETQ. Trimming pared 0 bases from V and 6 bases from J, leaving 10 bases between. The data stem from a study of shared clonotypes between healthy human individuals. Overall study findings and caveats: Among donors, sharing of clonotypes was expected to be affected by sequencing depth.

Clones were sequenced by immunoSEQ multiplex PCR, and TCRdb holds only the in-frame ones, with some missing. The sample records around 700,000 clones, approximately 79% being singletons. All of the donors resided in Nashville, Tennessee, and each was a Caucasian adult. Sample: memory CD4+ T cells sorted from blood. The subset denotes: CD45RA-negative fraction. The clonotype comes from a woman in her twenties or thirties in good health. The genes are TRBV5-1 and TRBJ1-3; D uncertain. The CDR3 nucleotides read TGCGCCAGCAGCTTGGAAGGATTATCAAACACCATATATTTT. Its translation is CASSLEGLSNTIYF.